These 27 T cell receptor beta chains originate from one sample sequenced in a study of blood T cell repertoires in COVID-19. Libraries were prepared by immunoSEQ multiplex PCR; TCRdb keeps only in-frame clonotypes and omits some of them. The sample gives over 200,000 clones, approximately 90% of which show up once; under 5.5% is in the top ten. Sequencing was carried out using peripheral blood. These TCRs come from a woman aged 40 to 55 with acute or convalescent COVID-19.

The rearrangement uses TRBV23-1 and TRBJ1-6, with D tentatively TRBD1 (5 bases). TRBV23-1 is placed among ORFs of uncertain function. The CDR3 is 16 residues long. V was trimmed by 4 bases and J by 3 bases, leaving 13 bases between them. The CDR3 nucleotides are TGCGCCAGCAGTCCGCAGAGACAGATCTATAATTCACCCCTCCACTTT. Protein: CASSPQRQIYNSPLHF.

The rearrangement uses TRBV2 and TRBJ1-3, with D perhaps matching TRBD1 (6 bases). V was cut by 6 bases and J by 0 bases, with 12 bases left in between. Per germline, CDR1 SNHLY and CDR2 FYNNEI. There are 15 residues in the CDR3. CDR3 loop: CASRLDSSSGNTIYF. The CDR3 DNA reads TGTGCCAGCAGACTGGACAGCAGCTCTGGAAACACCATATATTTT.

The chain's CDR3 is CAWSVGGQETQYF. The CDR3 nucleotides read TGTGCCTGGAGTGTTGGGGGGCAAGAGACCCAGTACTTC. The rearrangement uses TRBV30 and TRBJ2-5; D possibly corresponds to TRBD2 (6 bases). Germline loops: CDR1 GTSNPN, CDR2 SVGIG (reference sequence). V dropped 0 bases and J dropped 2 bases, with 7 bases sitting between them. The CDR3 contains 13 residues.

The gene calls are TRBV24-1 and TRBJ1-2, with TRBD1 matching 12 bases. Germline V gene data show CDR1 as KGHDR and CDR2 as SFDVKD. The junction had 7 bases not matched to a gene; V was cut back by 4 bases and J by 8 bases. The CDR3 is 15 residues long. The CDR3 loop is CATSDPGQGAWGYTF. In nucleotides, the CDR3 is TGTGCCACCAGTGACCCGGGACAGGGGGCTTGGGGCTACACCTTC.

V usage is TRBV5-1 and J usage is TRBJ2-3; TRBD2 aligns across 11 bases. Germline V gene lookup returns CDR1 SGHRS and CDR2 YFSETQ. V was clipped by 3 bases and J by 2 bases; unmatched bases: 5. This CDR3 region has 16 residues. The CDR3 nucleotides are TGCGCCAGCAGCTCCCTAGCGGGGGGCCACACAGATACGCAGTATTTT. Its translation: CASSSLAGGHTDTQYF. The full variable domain, rest sourced from reference TRBV5-1 and TRBJ2-3, is KAGVTQTPRYLIKTRGQQVTLSCSPISGHRSVSWYQQTPGQGLQFLFEYFSETQRNKGNFPGRFSGRQFSNSRSEMNVSTLELGDSALYLCASSSLAGGHTDTQYFGPGTRLTVL.

The chain is built from TRBV4-1 and TRBJ2-2; TRBD2 aligns across 7 bases. Germline CDR1 is MGHRA and CDR2 is YSYEKL. The CDR3 extends over 15 amino acids. J gave up 1 base and V 5 bases, and 4 bases lay outside the gene matches. CDR3 DNA sequence: TGCGCCAGCAGCGTGGGACTACAGAACACCGGGGAGCTGTTTTTT. Protein sequence: CASSVGLQNTGELFF.

This chain uses TRBV6-1 with TRBJ1-6, with 9 bases lining up with TRBD1. Germline V CDR1 and CDR2: MNHNS, SASEGT. This CDR3 is built from 15 residues. The V gene end was trimmed by 1 base and the J gene end by 5 bases; junction bases not matched to a gene: 0. CDR3 region: CASSEGDRDNSPLHF. CDR3 bases: TGTGCCAGCAGTGAAGGGGACAGGGATAATTCACCCCTCCACTTT.

V usage is TRBV19 and J usage is TRBJ2-4; TRBD2 matches at 11 bases. Germline loops: CDR1 LNHDA, CDR2 SQIVND (reference sequence). The CDR3 has 15 amino acids. With 5 bases clipped from V and 9 bases from J, the junction kept 9 bases outside the gene matches. The CDR3: CASSSFSGRGSIQYF. As DNA, the CDR3 is TGTGCCAGTAGTTCCTTTAGCGGGAGGGGAAGCATTCAGTACTTC.

The J gene is TRBJ1-1, the V gene TRBV6-1; 7 nucleotides agree with TRBD1. The CDR3 contains 16 residues. Trimming at V came to 4 bases and at J to 2 bases, leaving 10 bases not matched to a gene. Germline lookup yields CDR1 MNHNS and CDR2 SASEGT. This CDR3 reads CASSARTGLSNTEAFF. The DNA of the CDR3 is TGTGCCAGCAGTGCCAGGACAGGACTATCCAACACTGAAGCTTTCTTT.

The J gene is TRBJ1-6, the V gene TRBV5-1; the D gene is possibly TRBD1 (5 bases). Germline V CDR1 and CDR2: SGHRS, YFSETQ. V was pared by 4 bases and J by 0 bases, with 14 bases between. The CDR3 is 17 amino acids. For the CDR3, the DNA is TGCGCCAGCAGCCCGGGGGAGGGCGTCTCCTATAATTCACCCCTCCACTTT. It codes for CASSPGEGVSYNSPLHF.

This rearrangement joins TRBV6-1 to TRBJ1-2; perhaps TRBD1 as D (6 bases). The germline V gene has CDR1 MNHNS and CDR2 SASEGT. CDR3 size: 17 residues. V was trimmed by 2 bases and J by 4 bases, leaving 20 bases between them. CDR3 nucleotide sequence: TGTGCCAGCAGTGAATGGCCCCTACAGGGTGAGGCCTATGGCTACACCTTC. It encodes CASSEWPLQGEAYGYTF.

The chain carries TRBV9 and TRBJ1-2; 10 bases fit TRBD1. Per the germline V gene, CDR1 is SGDLS and CDR2 is YYNGEE. J gave up 7 bases and V 4 bases, and 7 bases lay outside the gene matches. The CDR3 spans 14 residues. The CDR3 region has the DNA TGTGCCAGCAGCTCCCGGGACAGGGGTTCTGGCTACACCTTC. It yields the protein CASSSRDRGSGYTF.

Notes on this clone: One end of the junction is discordant with germline, which a read error may explain. The gene calls are TRBV20-1 and TRBJ1-1, with no clear D. CDR1 is DFQATT, CDR2 SNEGSKA, per germline (reference sequence). CDR3 length: 10 amino acids. The CDR3 here is CSARDYSPLF. For the CDR3, the DNA is TGCAGTGCTAGAGATTACAGCCCCCTCTTT.

The chain has TRBV7-9 and TRBJ2-2; D might be TRBD1 (6 bases). Germline CDR1 is SEHNR and CDR2 is FQNEAQ (reference sequence). V was cut by 6 bases and J by 3 bases, with 14 bases left in between. This CDR3 spans 15 amino acids. The CDR3 DNA reads TGTGCCAGCAGTTTAAACAGGGTAGACACCGGGGAGCTGTTTTTT. Encoded protein: CASSLNRVDTGELFF.

The chain uses TRBV25-1 and TRBJ1-6; D not resolved. The CDR3 runs to 14 residues. Germline CDR1 reads MGHDK; CDR2 reads SYGVNS. V was trimmed by 5 bases and J by 11 bases, leaving 16 bases between them. The CDR3 is CASSSPGLTTPLHF. In DNA, the CDR3 is TGTGCCAGCAGTTCTCCAGGTTTGACAACACCCCTCCACTTT.

V and J are TRBV2 and TRBJ1-1; TRBD1 matches at 7 bases. The germline V gene encodes CDR1 SNHLY and CDR2 FYNNEI. There are 13 residues in the CDR3. J was trimmed by 5 bases and V by 6 bases; bases with no gene match: 6. CDR3 residues: CASSETGKTEAFF. DNA of the CDR3: TGTGCCAGCAGCGAGACAGGGAAGACTGAAGCTTTCTTT.

This chain joins TRBV7-2 and TRBJ2-3, with 11 positions matching TRBD2. The CDR3 has 15 amino acids. Germline-derived CDR1 and CDR2 are SGHTA and FQGNSA. V dropped 5 bases and J dropped 1; count of bases not matched to a gene: 2. CDR3 nucleotide sequence: TGTGCCAGCAGCCCACTAGCGGGGGGCACAGATACGCAGTATTTT. Its translation: CASSPLAGGTDTQYF.

The V gene is TRBV27, the J gene TRBJ1-2; D unclear. The CDR3 runs to 15 residues. Germline V gene lookup returns CDR1 MNHEY and CDR2 SMNVEV (reference sequence). Trimming removed 2 bases from V and 8 bases from J, with 18 bases in between. The CDR3 loop reads CASSLTGVKGEGYTF. In nucleotides, the CDR3 is TGTGCCAGCAGTTTAACCGGGGTGAAGGGCGAAGGCTACACCTTC.

V gene TRBV5-1 combines with J gene TRBJ2-3; D might be TRBD1 (5 bases). V lost 2 bases and J lost 2, with 9 bases in between. The CDR3 extends over 14 amino acids. CDR1 and CDR2 (germline): SGHRS, YFSETQ. Here the CDR3 reads CASSLGVITDTQYF. CDR3 nucleotide sequence: TGCGCCAGCAGCTTAGGGGTGATCACAGATACGCAGTATTTT.

The CDR3 DNA follows: TGTGCCAGCAGCCCACAGGGGCCGAACACTGAAGCTTTCTTT. Translating it yields CASSPQGPNTEAFF. V gene TRBV27 combines with J gene TRBJ1-1; 7 positions agree with TRBD1. The CDR3 is made up of 14 amino acids. V trimming: 6 bases; J trimming: 1 base; junction bases outside the gene matches: 5. Germline V gives CDR1 MNHEY, CDR2 SMNVEV (reference sequence).

The V and J genes are TRBV6-1 and TRBJ1-1; possibly TRBD1 for D (5 bases). From germline, CDR1 is MNHNS and CDR2 SASEGT. The CDR3 covers 13 residues. Trimming removed 5 bases from V and 4 bases from J, with 11 bases in between. The CDR3 spells CASSWPGGTEAFF. In nucleotides, the CDR3 is TGTGCCAGCAGTTGGCCGGGGGGCACTGAAGCTTTCTTT.

The chain has TRBV3-1 (or the pseudogene TRBV3-2) and TRBJ2-5, with 12 bases aligning to TRBD2. The trim removed 1 base at V and 7 bases at J, leaving 10 bases unmatched. The V gene's germline CDR1 is LGHDT and CDR2 YNNKEL (reference sequence). The length of the CDR3 is 17 residues. This chain's CDR3 is CASSQGTSGAGRGTQYF. For the CDR3, the DNA is TGTGCCAGCAGCCAAGGGACTAGCGGGGCCGGACGGGGGACCCAGTACTTC.

The chain uses TRBV7-2 and TRBJ1-2; D is ambiguous. V lost 4 bases and J 1 base, leaving 4 bases between the germline ends. The CDR3 is 12 residues long. Germline V gives CDR1 SGHTA, CDR2 FQGNSA. CDR3 protein: CASSSNNYGYTF. CDR3 sequence (DNA): TGTGCCAGCAGCTCCAATAACTATGGCTACACCTTC.

The gene calls are TRBV2 and TRBJ1-5, with 8 bases that match TRBD1. With V trimmed by 6 bases and J by 2 bases, 3 bases remained unmatched. Germline lookup yields CDR1 SNHLY and CDR2 FYNNEI. The CDR3 extends over 14 amino acids. The CDR3 protein is CASRQDRGNQPQHF. The CDR3 region has the DNA TGTGCCAGCAGACAGGACAGGGGCAATCAGCCCCAGCATTTT.

J is TRBJ1-2 and V is TRBV9; D not resolved. The V end lost 3 bases, the J end lost 1 base, and 10 bases lay between the germline ends. The length of the CDR3 is 14 residues. Per the germline V gene, CDR1 is SGDLS and CDR2 is YYNGEE. The CDR3 loop is CASSALQSNYGYTF. CDR3 DNA sequence: TGTGCCAGCAGCGCCCTACAGAGTAACTATGGCTACACCTTC.

This chain uses TRBV24-1 with TRBJ1-2; D is undetermined. Per the germline V gene, CDR1 is KGHDR and CDR2 is SFDVKD. Trimming shortened V by 9 bases and J by 5 bases, and 6 bases separated the two germline ends. The CDR3 is 10 amino acids. The CDR3 region is CATVRYGYTF. The CDR3 DNA is TGTGCCACCGTACGGTATGGCTACACCTTC.

This rearrangement joins TRBV12-3 or TRBV12-4 to TRBJ1-1; maybe TRBD1 (5 bases). The CDR3 is made up of 13 amino acids. Between the trimmed V and J ends, which lost 4 bases and 6 bases, there was a span of 12 bases. The CDR3 reads CASSWGGVSEAFF. CDR3 DNA sequence: TGTGCCAGCAGTTGGGGGGGGGTTTCTGAAGCTTTCTTT.